These 16 T cell receptor beta chains were all obtained from the same sample, sequenced in a study of cytomegalovirus exposure and HLA in healthy donors. Here immunoSEQ multiplex PCR was the method, and the copy in TCRdb shows in-frame clones only, minus some. Among about 190,000 clones listed, approximately 84% were seen once. Sequencing was performed on PBMCs. Receptors originate from a woman under 30 in good health and CMV-seropositive.

The chain uses TRBV5-6 and TRBJ2-7; TRBD1 aligns across 8 bases. The CDR3 extends over 15 amino acids. V dropped 4 bases and J dropped 0; count of bases not matched to a gene: 6. Germline V gene sequence: CDR1 SGHDT, CDR2 YYEEEE. Here the CDR3 DNA reads TGTGCCAGCAGCCTGCCGGGACAGGTCTCCTACGAGCAGTACTTC. Residues: CASSLPGQVSYEQYF. The complete variable domain, with remaining parts taken from reference TRBV5-6 and TRBJ2-7, reads DAGVTQSPTHLIKTRGQQVTLRCSPKSGHDTVSWYQQALGQGPQFIFQYYEEEERQRGNFPDRFSGHQFPNYSSELNVNALLLGDSALYLCASSLPGQVSYEQYFGPGTRLTVT.

The genes are TRBV6-5 and TRBJ2-3; TRBD2 might be the D (5 bases). The germline V and J ends were trimmed by 2 bases and 4 bases, with 10 bases remaining between them. CDR3 size: 14 residues. The germline V gene has CDR1 MNHEY and CDR2 SVGAGI. The CDR3 DNA reads as TGTGCCAGCAGTTACCGGCGGGCTGCAGATACGCAGTATTTT. Translated: CASSYRRAADTQYF.

This clone came up once. The chain has TRBV6-1 and TRBJ2-1; 13 positions agree with TRBD2. With 4 bases clipped from V and 9 bases from J, the junction kept 6 bases outside the gene matches. Germline assignment: CDR1 MNHNS and CDR2 SASEGT. This CDR3 is 15 amino acids long. The CDR3 loop is CASSATSGGGTEQFF. Here the CDR3 DNA reads TGTGCCAGCAGTGCTACTAGCGGGGGGGGGACTGAGCAGTTCTTC.

This clone has just one count. This chain links TRBV7-9 with TRBJ1-1, with 9 bases aligning to TRBD1. The CDR3 consists of 15 residues. Trimming at V came to 6 bases and at J to 3 bases, leaving 8 bases not matched to a gene. Germline assignment: CDR1 SEHNR and CDR2 FQNEAQ (reference sequence). DNA of the CDR3: TGTGCCAGCAGACCACAGGGGGCGCAAGACACTGAAGCTTTCTTT. Translated, it gives CASRPQGAQDTEAFF.

The genes are TRBV11-2 and TRBJ2-7; 10 bases line up with TRBD1. V gave up 4 bases and J gave up 1 base; unmatched junction bases: 7. CDR1 SGHAT and CDR2 FQNNGV come from the germline V gene. The CDR3 sequence is 16 residues long. As DNA, the CDR3 is TGTGCCAGCAGCTCCTGGGACAGGGGTAGTTCCTACGAGCAGTACTTC. Its translation is CASSSWDRGSSYEQYF.

The chain employs TRBV4-2 and TRBJ1-1; D gene uncertain. The V end was cut by 0 bases, the J end by 5 bases, with 13 bases between. Germline lookup yields CDR1 LGHNA and CDR2 YNFKEQ. The CDR3 covers 15 residues. This CDR3 is CASSQDRGQTTEAFF. The DNA for the CDR3 is TGTGCCAGCAGCCAAGATCGTGGTCAGACTACTGAAGCTTTCTTT.

The J gene is TRBJ1-3, the V gene TRBV5-1, with a weak D call TRBD1 (6 bases). Trimming took 6 bases from V and 2 from J, leaving 15 bases between them. There are 15 residues in the CDR3. Germline V lookup: CDR1 SGHRS, CDR2 YFSETQ. CDR3 coding DNA: TGCGCCAGCACCGGGACATATACAACTGGAAACACCATATATTTT. Protein: CASTGTYTTGNTIYF.

This chain uses TRBV9 with TRBJ1-2; 9 bases map to TRBD1. The V gene end was trimmed by 4 bases and the J gene end by 6 bases; junction bases not matched to a gene: 10. The V gene's germline CDR1 is SGDLS and CDR2 YYNGEE. The CDR3 is 15 amino acids. The CDR3 reads CASSLGTGTTNGYTF. The CDR3 nucleotides read TGTGCCAGCAGCCTTGGGACAGGGACTACGAATGGCTACACCTTC.

This chain joins TRBV2 and TRBJ2-3, with TRBD2 identical over 10 bases. Losses at the gene ends were 5 bases for V and 2 bases for J; bases not matched to a gene: 7. The CDR3 runs 16 residues. CDR1 and CDR2 (germline): SNHLY, FYNNEI. CDR3 DNA sequence: TGTGCCAGCAGTTTCCTTAGCGGGGGGAACACAGATACGCAGTATTTT. This translates into CASSFLSGGNTDTQYF.

This chain uses TRBV18 with TRBJ2-7; D is unresolved. The CDR3 totals 13 residues. In germline, CDR1 is KGHSH, CDR2 LQKENI. Trimming pared 3 bases from V and 0 bases from J, leaving 6 bases between. The CDR3 nucleotides are TGTGCCAGCTCACCCCCCATCTCCTACGAGCAGTACTTC. It yields the protein CASSPPISYEQYF.

A few counts support this clone. The chain combines TRBV2 with TRBJ1-5; weak D call: TRBD1 (6 bases). V dropped 0 bases and J dropped 5 bases, with 11 bases sitting between them. Germline CDR1 reads SNHLY; CDR2 reads FYNNEI. This CDR3 has 15 residues. The CDR3 protein is CASSEARRQDQPQHF. The CDR3 DNA reads TGTGCCAGCAGTGAAGCGCGGAGACAGGATCAGCCCCAGCATTTT.

The chain has TRBV6-5 and TRBJ2-3; 10 bases are a match to TRBD2. J lost 4 bases, V lost 4 bases, and 2 bases had no gene match. Germline V lookup: CDR1 MNHEY, CDR2 SVGAGI. The CDR3 consists of 14 residues. CDR3 DNA: TGTGCCAGCAGTTCAGGACTAGCGGCAGATACGCAGTATTTT. This codes for CASSSGLAADTQYF.

The sample holds many counts of this clone. Within the sample, other DNA sequences also encode this same CDR3. The chain uses TRBV7-2 and TRBJ1-5; D unresolved. Germline CDR1 and CDR2: SGHTA and FQGNSA. The CDR3 sequence is 13 residues long. Trimming took 5 bases from V and 4 from J, leaving 9 bases between them. CDR3 region: CASSVRGNQPQHF. For the CDR3, the DNA is TGTGCCAGCAGCGTACGAGGGAATCAGCCCCAGCATTTT.

V and J are TRBV11-3 and TRBJ2-2; 12 nucleotides match TRBD2. CDR3 size: 16 residues. Germline V CDR1 and CDR2: SGHNT, YENEEA. V trimming: 4 bases; J trimming: 6 bases; junction bases outside the gene matches: 6. The CDR3 DNA is TGTGCCAGCAGCTCGCTAGCGGGGGGGCCTCCCGGGGAGCTGTTTTTT. This translates into CASSSLAGGPPGELFF.

The genes are TRBV5-1 and TRBJ2-5, with 8 bases that match TRBD1. The CDR3 consists of 16 residues. The V segment lost 3 bases and the J segment 11 bases; nucleotides outside the gene matches: 18. Germline CDR1 and CDR2: SGHRS and YFSETQ. CDR3 bases: TGCGCCAGCAGCTCGCCTAGGACAGGGCCGTGGGAAGAGCAGTACTTC. Residues: CASSSPRTGPWEEQYF.

The rearrangement uses TRBV2 and TRBJ2-5; TRBD2 agrees at 12 bases. With 8 bases clipped from V and 0 bases from J, the junction kept 13 bases outside the gene matches. Germline CDR1 is SNHLY and CDR2 is FYNNEI. There are 18 residues in the CDR3. CDR3: CASCIHSGLAGYQETQYF. The CDR3 nucleotides read TGTGCCAGCTGCATCCATTCAGGACTAGCGGGGTACCAAGAGACCCAGTACTTC.